This T cell receptor beta chain was captured in a study of cytomegalovirus exposure and HLA in healthy donors. A multiplex PCR was run with 60 Vbeta primers and 13 Jbeta primers. Here immunoSEQ multiplex PCR was the method, and the copy in TCRdb shows in-frame clones only, minus some. The repertoire holds about 98,000 clones, under 75% seen once, with less than 1.5% in the top ten. Trimming removed 2 bases from V and 7 bases from J; junction bases left unmatched: 4. This CDR3 has 15 residues. Germline loops: CDR1 SGHTA, CDR2 FQGTGA. In regard to this clone: Its antigen remains unidentified.

Study-level findings and limits: Follow-up analysis later connected one missense variant in DCLRE1C with trimming of TCR beta V- and J-genes.

The chain carries TRBV7-3 and TRBJ2-1, with 11 bases fitting TRBD2. The sequencing sample was made of PBMCs. The TCR originated in a female donor in good health and CMV-seronegative. For the CDR3, the DNA is TGTGCCAGCAGCTTATTAGCGGGAGGGGCTAATGAGCAGTTCTTC. This codes for CASSLLAGGANEQFF.